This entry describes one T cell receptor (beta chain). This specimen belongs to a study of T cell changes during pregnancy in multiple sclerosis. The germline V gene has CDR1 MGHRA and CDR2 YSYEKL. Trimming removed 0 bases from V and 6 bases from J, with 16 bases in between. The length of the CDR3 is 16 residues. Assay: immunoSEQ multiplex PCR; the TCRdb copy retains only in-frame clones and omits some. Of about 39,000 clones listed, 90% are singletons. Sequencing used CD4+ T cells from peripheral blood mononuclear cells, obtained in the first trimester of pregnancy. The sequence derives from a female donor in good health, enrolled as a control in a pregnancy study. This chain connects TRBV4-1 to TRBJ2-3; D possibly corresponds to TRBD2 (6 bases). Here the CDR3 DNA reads TGCGCCAGCAGCCAAGATCCGACTAGAGCGCTCGATACGCAGTATTTT. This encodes CASSQDPTRALDTQYF.